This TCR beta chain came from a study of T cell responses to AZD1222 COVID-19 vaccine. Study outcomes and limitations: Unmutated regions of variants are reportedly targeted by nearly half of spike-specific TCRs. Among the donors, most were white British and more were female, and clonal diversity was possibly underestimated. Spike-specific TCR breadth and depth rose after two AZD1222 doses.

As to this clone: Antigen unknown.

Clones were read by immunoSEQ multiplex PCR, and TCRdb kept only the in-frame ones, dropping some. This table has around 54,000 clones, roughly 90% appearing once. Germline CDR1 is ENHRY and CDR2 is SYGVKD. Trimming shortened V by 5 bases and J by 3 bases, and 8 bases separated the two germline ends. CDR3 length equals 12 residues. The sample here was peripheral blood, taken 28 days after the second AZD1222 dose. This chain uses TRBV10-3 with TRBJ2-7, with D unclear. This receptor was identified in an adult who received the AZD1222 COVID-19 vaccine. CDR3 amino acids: CAISSDVYEQYF. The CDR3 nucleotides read TGTGCCATCAGTTCGGACGTCTACGAGCAGTACTTC.